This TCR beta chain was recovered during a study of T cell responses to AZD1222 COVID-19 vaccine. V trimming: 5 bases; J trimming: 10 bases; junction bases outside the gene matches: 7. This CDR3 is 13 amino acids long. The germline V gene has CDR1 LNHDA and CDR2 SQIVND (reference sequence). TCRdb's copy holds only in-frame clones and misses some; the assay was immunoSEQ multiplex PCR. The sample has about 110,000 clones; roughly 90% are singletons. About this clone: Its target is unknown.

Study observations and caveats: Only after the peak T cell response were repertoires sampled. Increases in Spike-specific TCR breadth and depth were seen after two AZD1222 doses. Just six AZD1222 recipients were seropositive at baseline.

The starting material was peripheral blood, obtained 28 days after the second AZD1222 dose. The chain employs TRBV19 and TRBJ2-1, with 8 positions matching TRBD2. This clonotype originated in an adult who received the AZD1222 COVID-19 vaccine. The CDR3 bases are TGTGCCAGTAGTCTAAGGCGGGGGGACGAGCAGTTCTTC. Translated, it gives CASSLRRGDEQFF.